The 21 T cell receptor beta chains presented below share a single source sample, sequenced in a study of breast tumors, draining lymph nodes, adjacent tissues. TCRdb recomputed calls from the multiplex PCR reads with MiXCR, one row per CDR3 protein. The table has more than 20,000 distinct CDR3 sequences, about 24% seen once. The specimen was breast tumor tissue. These receptors were taken from a female donor with breast cancer. Some clones in this sample may be carry-over from other donors' samples.

There are many counts of this clonotype. V is TRBV29-1 and J is TRBJ2-7; tentative D call: TRBD2 (5 bases). The V end was cut by 6 bases, the J end by 5 bases, with 23 bases between. CDR1 is SQVTM and CDR2 is ANQGSEA in the germline V gene. CDR3 length: 15 amino acids. The CDR3 sequence: CSVAFPERVAHEQYF. In DNA, the CDR3 is TGCAGCGTCGCCTTCCCGGAGAGGGTCGCGCACGAGCAGTACTTC.

The V call is TRBV7-9, the J call TRBJ2-7; D is unresolved. The germline V gene encodes CDR1 SEHNR and CDR2 FQNEAQ (reference sequence). The CDR3 runs 12 residues. Trimming stripped 5 bases from V and 3 bases from J, with 8 bases between. The CDR3 region is CASSAVGYEQYF. CDR3 bases: TGTGCCAGCAGCGCTGTCGGCTACGAGCAGTACTTC.

This clonotype was seen a few times. This may arise from a read error, as a much more abundant clone is one base away. This chain joins TRBV9 and TRBJ1-4; no clear D. This CDR3 is 15 amino acids long. Germline V lookup: CDR1 SGDLS, CDR2 YYNGEE. The CDR3 nucleotides are TGTGCCCGCAGCTACGGGGTCGGCTCAAATGAAAAACTGTTTTTT. As protein: CARSYGVGSNEKLFF.

This clonotype was found many times. The chain employs TRBV6-5 and TRBJ2-7; a weak D match, TRBD2 (5 bases). Trimming cost V 5 bases and J 2 bases, with 19 bases left between them. CDR3 length: 16 amino acids. Germline V lookup: CDR1 MNHEY, CDR2 SVGAGI. CDR3 loop: CASSPPPRADTYEQYF. Here the CDR3 DNA reads TGTGCCAGCAGTCCCCCGCCGAGGGCGGATACCTACGAGCAGTACTTC.

This chain uses TRBV7-6 with TRBJ1-1; no reliable D call. The CDR3 sequence is 13 residues long. V was cut by 1 base and J by 3 bases, with 6 bases left in between. Per germline, CDR1 SGHVS and CDR2 FNYEAQ. The CDR3 DNA reads as TGTGCCAGCAGCTTAGAATGGGACACTGAAGCTTTCTTT. Its protein product is CASSLEWDTEAFF.

This clonotype ranks as medium-sized. This chain uses TRBV20-1 with TRBJ2-7, with a tentative D call TRBD2 (5 bases). This CDR3 is 13 amino acids long. Trimming took off 0 bases at V and 7 bases at J, with 13 bases between the two ends. CDR1 and CDR2 from the germline V gene are DFQATT and SNEGSKA (reference sequence). CDR3 DNA sequence: TGCAGTGCTAGAGATCTGCGGGCCCTTGAGCAGTACTTC. It yields the protein CSARDLRALEQYF.

This clonotype was recorded at least ten times. The chain uses TRBV10-3 and TRBJ2-7; D gene ambiguous. This CDR3 region has 14 residues. Between the trimmed V and J ends, which lost 1 base and 6 bases, there was a span of 13 bases. Germline lookup yields CDR1 ENHRY and CDR2 SYGVKD. CDR3 nucleotide sequence: TGTGCCATCAGTGAGTTAAAGGGAAGAGGCGAGCAGTACTTC. Amino acid sequence: CAISELKGRGEQYF.

As to this clonotype: A much larger clonotype is one base distant, so this may be a read error. The V and J genes are TRBV28 and TRBJ2-1; D ambiguous. Deletions cut 2 bases from V and 9 bases from J, with 11 bases between. CDR1 MDHEN and CDR2 SYDVKM come from the germline V gene. The CDR3 extends over 13 amino acids. In DNA, the CDR3 is TGTGCCAGCAGTTTAGGTTTCCACAGTGAGCAGTTCTTC. Its protein is CASSLGFHSEQFF.

With respect to this clonotype: A much larger clonotype is one base distant, so this may be a read error. CDR3 protein: CASSLETSGKSSYNEQFF. The CDR3 nucleotides are TGTGCCAGCAGCTTAGAGACTAGCGGGAAGAGCTCCTACAATGAGCAGTTCTTC. The gene calls are TRBV11-2 and TRBJ2-1, with 11 positions matching TRBD2. V lost 0 bases and J lost 0; bases outside the gene matches: 4. In germline, CDR1 is SGHAT, CDR2 FQNNGV. This CDR3 is 18 amino acids long.

With regard to this clonotype: An end of the junction does not agree with germline; a read error may underlie this. The chain has TRBV2 and TRBJ1-1; D gene ambiguous. Germline V lookup: CDR1 SNHLY, CDR2 FYNNEI. There are 16 residues in the CDR3. As DNA, the CDR3 is TGTGCCAGCAGGGCCAACAGCGGATATATGAACAGTGAAGCTTTCTTT. Translation gives CASRANSGYMNSEAFF.

Turning to this clonotype: Possible read error: a much larger clone is one base away. The chain links TRBV3-1 to TRBJ2-2, with 7 bases identical to TRBD1. In germline, CDR1 is LGHDT, CDR2 YNNKEL (reference sequence). This CDR3 comprises 17 residues. V was pared by 1 base and J by 6 bases, with 11 bases of the junction left unmatched. The CDR3 sequence is CASSQVYSGQHSGELFF. The CDR3 DNA is TGTGCCAGCAGCCAAGTTTATTCGGGACAGCACTCCGGGGAGCTGTTTTTT.

The sample holds many counts of this clonotype. This chain uses TRBV5-6 with TRBJ2-1, with 7 bases identical to TRBD2. V shed 2 bases and J 5 bases; nucleotides not matched to a gene: 4. CDR1 SGHDT and CDR2 YYEEEE come from the germline V gene. The CDR3 contains 14 residues. The CDR3, as DNA: TGTGCCAGCAGCTTAAGCGGGACGAACAATGAGCAGTTCTTC. This codes for CASSLSGTNNEQFF.

This clonotype is labeled as medium-sized (0.01 to 0.1%). The chain's CDR3 is CASSEAGQGTYEQYF. CDR3 nucleotide sequence: TGTGCCAGCAGTGAGGCGGGACAGGGGACATACGAGCAGTACTTC. This rearrangement joins TRBV6-1 to TRBJ2-7, with 10 positions matching TRBD1. The germline gives CDR1 MNHNS, CDR2 SASEGT. The CDR3 has 15 residues. V was pared by 3 bases and J by 4 bases, with 6 bases of the junction left unmatched.

This clonotype was found many times. This sequence joins TRBV29-1 and TRBJ2-2; the match to TRBD1 covers 9 bases. The germline CDR1 and CDR2 sequences are SQVTM and ANQGSEA. Trimming removed 4 bases from V and 2 bases from J; junction bases left unmatched: 2. The CDR3 spans 14 residues. CDR3 sequence: CSVGTGANTGELFF. CDR3 sequence (DNA): TGCAGCGTTGGGACAGGGGCTAACACCGGGGAGCTGTTTTTT.

There are many counts of this clonotype. J is TRBJ2-7 and V is TRBV7-9; 8 positions match TRBD1. Germline V gene data show CDR1 as SEHNR and CDR2 as FQNEAQ (reference sequence). The CDR3 runs to 15 residues. Trimming removed 1 base from V and 5 bases from J; junction bases left unmatched: 7. CDR3 region: CASSLGTGMIHEQYF. The CDR3 DNA follows: TGTGCCAGCAGCTTAGGGACAGGGATGATCCACGAGCAGTACTTC.

This clonotype was observed at least ten times. The gene calls are TRBV4-1 and TRBJ2-7; D might be TRBD2 (5 bases). Germline V gene lookup returns CDR1 MGHRA and CDR2 YSYEKL. V lost 1 base to trimming and J lost 6 bases, with 16 bases between them. The CDR3 has 15 amino acids. CDR3 protein: CASSQGVERTSEQYF. The CDR3 nucleotides read TGCGCCAGCAGCCAAGGTGTAGAGCGGACCAGCGAGCAGTACTTC.

J is TRBJ2-5 and V is TRBV15; TRBD2 might be the D (6 bases). Trimming left V 5 bases short and J 4 bases short, with 14 bases between. The CDR3 runs to 14 residues. Germline V gene data show CDR1 as LNHNV and CDR2 as YYDKDF (reference sequence). The CDR3 DNA follows: TGTGCCACCAGCCTCACGGAGGGGAGAGAGACCCAGTACTTC. It is translated as CATSLTEGRETQYF.

V usage is TRBV5-1 and J usage is TRBJ1-1; maybe TRBD1 (6 bases). The CDR3 contains 17 residues. Trimming left V 6 bases short and J 6 bases short, with 27 bases between. The germline V gene encodes CDR1 SGHRS and CDR2 YFSETQ. Here the CDR3 reads CASTFGRPGVGPAEAFF. CDR3 in DNA: TGCGCCAGCACCTTTGGCAGGCCAGGGGTGGGTCCTGCTGAAGCTTTCTTT.

This rearrangement joins TRBV12-3 or TRBV12-4 to TRBJ2-7; 9 bases map to TRBD1. Losses at the gene ends were 3 bases for V and 6 bases for J; bases not matched to a gene: 6. The CDR3 runs to 14 residues. CDR3 sequence reads: CASSFWTGAGEQYF. For the CDR3, the DNA is TGTGCCAGCAGTTTCTGGACAGGGGCGGGCGAGCAGTACTTC.

This clonotype was seen a few times. Germline is not matched at one junction end, which may reflect a read error. In DNA form, the CDR3 reads TGTGCCAGCAGCCACATTGATAATGGGCAGTTCTTC. This codes for CASSHIDNGQFF. The chain uses TRBV5-4 and TRBJ2-1; D remains ambiguous. The CDR3 is 12 amino acids. Per germline, CDR1 SGHNT and CDR2 YYREEE (reference sequence).

This clonotype came up many times. This chain connects TRBV6-5 to TRBJ2-2; D call uncertain. This CDR3 has 15 amino acids. Trimming took off 1 base at V and 1 base at J, with 7 bases between the two ends. Germline V gene sequence: CDR1 MNHEY, CDR2 SVGAGI. DNA for the CDR3: TGTGCCAGCAGTTACTGGCAGGTGAACACCGGGGAGCTGTTTTTT. It translates to CASSYWQVNTGELFF.